This entry lists 24 T cell receptor beta chains sequenced from one sample in a study of PD-1 blockade in classical Hodgkin lymphoma. Each patient's relapse followed autologous stem cell transplantation, and brentuximab vedotin exposure varied. Some clones are missing from TCRdb's copy, which holds only in-frame ones; the method was immunoSEQ multiplex PCR. The sample consists of 65,000 to 95,000 clones, 89% of them appearing once. The source was peripheral blood mononuclear cells (PBMCs), collected at baseline. The receptors derive from a human donor with classical Hodgkin lymphoma.

The V call is TRBV6-4, the J call TRBJ2-2; 8 bases line up with TRBD1. The V gene end was trimmed by 0 bases and the J gene end by 4 bases; junction bases not matched to a gene: 1. The CDR3 sequence is 15 residues long. The V gene's germline CDR1 is MRHNA and CDR2 SNTAGT. The CDR3 bases are TGTGCCAGCAGTGACTCGACAGGGGCCACCGGGGAGCTGTTTTTT. Residues: CASSDSTGATGELFF.

The chain links TRBV29-1 to TRBJ1-5; D is unclear. Trimming cost V 4 bases and J 0 bases, with 10 bases left between them. This CDR3 spans 14 amino acids. Germline CDR1 reads SQVTM; CDR2 reads ANQGSEA. The CDR3 region is CSVAEGSSNQPQHF. CDR3 bases: TGCAGCGTTGCGGAAGGGTCTAGCAATCAGCCCCAGCATTTT.

V is TRBV7-2 and J is TRBJ2-5, with D hard to call. The V gene's germline CDR1 is SGHTA and CDR2 FQGNSA. Trimming shortened V by 5 bases and J by 5 bases, and 9 bases separated the two germline ends. CDR3 length: 12 residues. The DNA of the CDR3 is TGTGCCAGCAGCCCAACGTGGGAGACCCAGTACTTC. Protein sequence: CASSPTWETQYF. Looking up the rest from reference TRBV7-2 and TRBJ2-5 gives the full variable domain: GAGVSQSPSNKVTEKGKDVELRCDPISGHTALYWYRQSLGQGLEFLIYFQGNSAPDKSGLPSDRFSAERTGGSVSTLTIQRTQQEDSAVYLCASSPTWETQYFGPGTRLLVL.

The chain has TRBV28 and TRBJ1-2; the D is unclear. In germline, CDR1 is MDHEN, CDR2 SYDVKM. V was shortened by 6 bases and J by 7 bases, with 12 bases between the two germline ends. The CDR3 consists of 12 residues. Here the CDR3 reads CASRTEVFGYTF. CDR3 DNA sequence: TGTGCCAGCAGAACGGAAGTGTTTGGCTACACCTTC.

As DNA, the CDR3 is TGCGCCAGCAGCTTGGGGGCCGGGGGAGAAGCTTTCTTT. This encodes CASSLGAGGEAFF. The chain recombines TRBV5-1 with TRBJ1-1, with D possibly matching TRBD1 (5 bases). V was shortened by 0 bases and J by 8 bases, with 11 bases between the two germline ends. This CDR3 comprises 13 residues. The germline CDR1 and CDR2 sequences are SGHRS and YFSETQ.

The rearrangement uses TRBV6-1 and TRBJ2-3; no reliable D call. V gave up 7 bases and J gave up 0 bases, with 5 bases separating them. The CDR3 is made up of 12 amino acids. Per the germline V gene, CDR1 is MNHNS and CDR2 is SASEGT. The CDR3 loop reads CASITSTDTQYF. The CDR3 bases are TGTGCCAGCATTACTAGCACAGATACGCAGTATTTT.

This clone was recorded only once. CDR3 in amino acids: CASSSTGAQETQYF. The CDR3 DNA sequence: TGTGCCAGCAGCTCAACAGGGGCCCAAGAGACCCAGTACTTC. The genes are TRBV7-2 and TRBJ2-5; TRBD1 agrees at 7 bases. CDR3 size: 14 residues. Germline CDR1 SGHTA, CDR2 FQGNSA. After removal of 4 bases from V and 1 base from J, the junction contained 3 bases not matched to a gene.

The V and J genes are TRBV4-3 and TRBJ1-1; TRBD1 aligns across 8 bases. The ends lost 0 bases at V and 8 bases at J; junction bases unmatched: 8. This CDR3 has 15 residues. Per the germline V gene, CDR1 is LGHNA and CDR2 is YSLEER. The CDR3 DNA is TGCGCCAGCAGCCAAGAAGACAGGGGAGGTCGGGAAGCTTTCTTT. It yields the protein CASSQEDRGGREAFF.

This clone was counted only a few times. J is TRBJ1-2 and V is TRBV7-9, with a tentative D call TRBD1 (5 bases). This CDR3 has 15 amino acids. Trimming stripped 2 bases from V and 0 bases from J, with 10 bases between. From germline, CDR1 is SEHNR and CDR2 FQNEAQ (reference sequence). CDR3 in DNA: TGTGCCAGCAGCTTAAGGGACGGCTCTAACTATGGCTACACCTTC. As protein: CASSLRDGSNYGYTF. The whole variable domain, remainder taken from reference TRBV7-9 and TRBJ1-2, is DTGVSQNPRHKITKRGQNVTFRCDPISEHNRLYWYRQTLGQGPEFLTYFQNEAQLEKSRLLSDRFSAERPKGSFSTLEIQRTEQGDSAMYLCASSLRDGSNYGYTFGSGTRLTVV.

The chain combines TRBV10-1 with TRBJ2-1, with a weak D call TRBD2 (5 bases). The ends were cut back, 0 bases at V and 7 bases at J, with 10 bases in the middle. This CDR3 spans 14 amino acids. CDR1 WNHNN and CDR2 SYGVQD come from the germline V gene (reference sequence). The CDR3: CASSESVRGNEQFF. The CDR3 DNA sequence: TGCGCCAGCAGTGAGTCTGTCCGAGGGAATGAGCAGTTCTTC.

Only one count was recorded for this clone. The rearrangement links TRBV6-6 to TRBJ2-5, with a weak D call TRBD1 (5 bases). Germline CDR1 is MNHNY and CDR2 is SVGAGI (reference sequence). Trimming left V 2 bases short and J 2 bases short, with 6 bases between. The CDR3 is 13 residues long. This chain's CDR3 is CASSYGAQETQYF. The CDR3 coding sequence is TGTGCCAGCAGTTACGGGGCGCAAGAGACCCAGTACTTC.

In this sample, this clone turned up once. The gene calls are TRBV5-1 and TRBJ2-1; no clear D gene. Trimming removed 7 bases at V and 5 bases at J, with 19 bases between. This CDR3 spans 15 amino acids. Per germline, CDR1 SGHRS and CDR2 YFSETQ. The CDR3 bases are TGCGCCAGCCGTTTTTTTCTGTCGGCCGACAATGAGCAGTTCTTC. Amino acids: CASRFFLSADNEQFF.

The chain employs TRBV10-1 and TRBJ2-7; no clear D gene. The CDR3 runs to 14 residues. The germline gives CDR1 WNHNN, CDR2 SYGVQD (reference sequence). Trimming stripped 3 bases from V and 7 bases from J, with 16 bases between. CDR3 coding DNA: TGCGCCAGCAGTGATAGTAACCGCCTGTGGGAGCAGTACTTC. It encodes CASSDSNRLWEQYF.

The chain is built from TRBV5-6 and TRBJ2-5, with 9 positions matching TRBD2. The J call may be incorrect, as the DNA end agrees better with TRBJ2-7. This CDR3 contains 16 residues. CDR1 is SGHDT and CDR2 is YYEEEE in the germline V gene. The CDR3 coding sequence is TGTGCCAGCAGCCCAGGTGTAGCGGGAGTATTCTACGAGCAGTACTTC. This encodes CASSPGVAGVFYEQYF.

The chain couples TRBV11-2 to TRBJ2-7; D possibly matches TRBD1 or TRBD2 (5 bases each). V was shortened by 5 bases and J by 4 bases, with 15 bases between the two germline ends. This CDR3 is 14 amino acids long. Germline lookup yields CDR1 SGHAT and CDR2 FQNNGV. For the CDR3, the DNA is TGTGCCAGCAGCACCCTCACGGGACGGTACGAGCAGTACTTC. It specifies CASSTLTGRYEQYF. The full variable domain, in which reference TRBV11-2 and TRBJ2-7 provide the parts outside the CDR3, is EAGVAQSPRYKIIEKRQSVAFWCNPISGHATLYWYQQILGQGPKLLIQFQNNGVVDDSQLPKDRFSAERLKGVDSTLKIQPAKLEDSAVYLCASSTLTGRYEQYFGPGTRLTVT.

V usage is TRBV4-2 and J usage is TRBJ1-5, with D possibly matching TRBD1 (5 bases). The V gene's germline CDR1 is LGHNA and CDR2 YNFKEQ. This CDR3 contains 12 residues. Trimming pared 1 base from V and 7 bases from J, leaving 5 bases between. CDR3 amino acids: CASSQGGQPQHF. The CDR3 coding sequence is TGTGCCAGCAGCCAAGGGGGGCAGCCCCAGCATTTT.

This clone has just one count. The CDR3 sequence is CATSGGSNEQYF. The DNA of the CDR3 is TGTGCCACTTCAGGGGGGTCCAACGAGCAGTACTTC. The chain uses TRBV10-3 and TRBJ2-7; TRBD1 is a possible D gene (7 bases). Germline CDR1 reads ENHRY; CDR2 reads SYGVKD. The length of the CDR3 is 12 residues. V was clipped by 10 bases and J by 5 bases, with 15 bases between them.

This chain connects TRBV5-1 to TRBJ1-3, with a tentative D call TRBD1 (5 bases). The CDR3 runs 16 residues. CDR1 SGHRS and CDR2 YFSETQ come from the germline V gene. The V and J ends lost 3 bases and 0 bases respectively, with 13 bases between them. The CDR3 sequence is CASSSSRGLSGNTIYF. The DNA of the CDR3 is TGCGCCAGCAGCTCAAGCCGGGGCCTCTCTGGAAACACCATATATTTT.

This clone was seen just once. The rearrangement joins TRBV19 to TRBJ1-2; a weak D match, TRBD1 (5 bases). This CDR3 spans 12 amino acids. Germline CDR1 reads LNHDA; CDR2 reads SQIVND (reference sequence). Trimming stripped 8 bases from V and 6 bases from J, with 13 bases between. In nucleotides, the CDR3 is TGTGCCAGTGGGACGGCCTCGAATGGCTACACCTTC. Residues: CASGTASNGYTF.

The chain combines TRBV9 with TRBJ2-1; D may be TRBD2 (5 bases). V lost 0 bases to trimming and J lost 3 bases, with 10 bases between them. This CDR3 contains 15 residues. Per the germline V gene, CDR1 is SGDLS and CDR2 is YYNGEE. The DNA for the CDR3 is TGTGCCAGCAGCGTAGTCGCGGGCATCTACAATGAGCAGTTCTTC. Translation gives CASSVVAGIYNEQFF.

The rearrangement uses TRBV6-5 and TRBJ1-1; D possibly corresponds to TRBD1 (5 bases). Trimming pared 2 bases from V and 6 bases from J, leaving 16 bases between. The CDR3 extends over 15 amino acids. The germline V gene has CDR1 MNHEY and CDR2 SVGAGI. The CDR3 nucleotides read TGTGCCAGCAGTTACCACCGGTCCAGGGTCGCTGAAGCTTTCTTT. Its translation is CASSYHRSRVAEAFF.

The gene calls are TRBV6-5 and TRBJ2-5; D is perhaps TRBD1 (6 bases). From germline, CDR1 is MNHEY and CDR2 SVGAGI. There are 13 residues in the CDR3. V was cut by 2 bases and J by 5 bases, with 9 bases left in between. The CDR3 here is CASSYEGVETQYF. The CDR3 DNA is TGTGCCAGCAGTTACGAGGGGGTTGAGACCCAGTACTTC.

The gene calls are TRBV27 and TRBJ1-1; D possibly corresponds to TRBD1 (6 bases). The CDR3 runs to 15 residues. The germline gives CDR1 MNHEY, CDR2 SMNVEV (reference sequence). Deletions cut 6 bases from V and 0 bases from J, with 14 bases between. CDR3 nucleotides: TGTGCCAGCAGCCTCGGGACAAACTTGAACACTGAAGCTTTCTTT. Its translation is CASSLGTNLNTEAFF.

The chain couples TRBV29-1 to TRBJ2-7; D is uncertain. Germline V gene lookup returns CDR1 SQVTM and CDR2 ANQGSEA. CDR3 size: 12 residues. With 2 bases removed from V and 3 bases from J, the gap between germline ends came to 8 bases. The CDR3 bases are TGCAGCGTTGAAATAAGGGACTACGAGCAGTACTTC. It translates to CSVEIRDYEQYF.